Following are 21 T cell receptor beta chains from one sample sequenced in a study of shared clonotypes between healthy human individuals. Assay: immunoSEQ multiplex PCR; the TCRdb copy retains only in-frame clones and omits some. Among roughly 650,000 clones listed, approximately 97% were seen once. The sample taken for sequencing was naive CD4+ T cells sorted from blood. Subset here: CD45RA+ positively selected. These receptors were collected from a woman in her twenties or thirties in good health.

This chain uses TRBV5-1 with TRBJ1-5; D might be TRBD1 (5 bases). CDR1 is SGHRS and CDR2 is YFSETQ in the germline V gene. This CDR3 has 17 residues. V was trimmed by 0 bases and J by 2 bases, leaving 15 bases between them. CDR3 coding DNA: TGCGCCAGCAGCTTGGAAGGCAGGGAAGTTGGCAATCAGCCCCAGCATTTT. Translation: CASSLEGREVGNQPQHF.

This sequence joins TRBV5-1 and TRBJ2-5; D not resolved. This CDR3 is built from 14 residues. From germline, CDR1 is SGHRS and CDR2 YFSETQ. V lost 2 bases and J 4 bases, leaving 12 bases between the germline ends. CDR3 in amino acids: CASSFPLVRETQYF. In DNA, the CDR3 is TGCGCCAGCAGCTTCCCCCTCGTTCGAGAGACCCAGTACTTC.

The V call is TRBV20-1, the J call TRBJ2-3; D remains unclear. In germline, CDR1 is DFQATT, CDR2 SNEGSKA (reference sequence). The CDR3 totals 11 residues. The CDR3 reads CSGSSRDTQYF. CDR3 nucleotide sequence: TGCAGCGGATCCTCGAGGGATACGCAGTATTTT.

The CDR3 nucleotides read TGTGCCAGCAGCTCTAGCGGGCTGGGAGAGACCCAGTACTTC. It codes for CASSSSGLGETQYF. This chain connects TRBV7-7 to TRBJ2-5; the match to TRBD2 covers 8 bases. The V and J ends lost 4 bases and 4 bases, in that order; junction bases with no gene match: 5. Germline V gene sequence: CDR1 SSHAT, CDR2 FNYEAQ (reference sequence). This CDR3 is 14 amino acids long.

For the CDR3, the DNA is TGCGCCAGCAGCTTGGGTGTGACTAGCGGACAAGAGACCCAGTACTTC. It specifies CASSLGVTSGQETQYF. The J gene is TRBJ2-5, the V gene TRBV5-1, with 9 bases fitting TRBD2. The CDR3 has 16 residues. The V gene end was trimmed by 0 bases and the J gene end by 2 bases; junction bases not matched to a gene: 5. Germline V gene data show CDR1 as SGHRS and CDR2 as YFSETQ.

This sequence joins TRBV28 and TRBJ2-2; D remains ambiguous. V dropped 5 bases and J dropped 0 bases, with 4 bases sitting between them. The CDR3 is 13 residues long. Germline V gene lookup returns CDR1 MDHEN and CDR2 SYDVKM. The CDR3 nucleotides read TGTGCCAGCAGTCACACGAACACCGGGGAGCTGTTTTTT. It specifies CASSHTNTGELFF.

On this clone itself: Within the sample, other DNA sequences also encode this same CDR3. CDR3 amino acids: CASSLEAETQYF. CDR3 in DNA: TGTGCCAGCAGCTTAGAGGCGGAGACCCAGTACTTC. The rearrangement links TRBV7-9 to TRBJ2-5; D is ambiguous. CDR3 length equals 12 residues. Germline lookup yields CDR1 SEHNR and CDR2 FQNEAQ (reference sequence). Trimming removed 1 base at V and 5 bases at J, with 5 bases between. The variable domain in full, with the rest retrieved from reference TRBV7-9 and TRBJ2-5, is DTGVSQNPRHKITKRGQNVTFRCDPISEHNRLYWYRQTLGQGPEFLTYFQNEAQLEKSRLLSDRFSAERPKGSFSTLEIQRTEQGDSAMYLCASSLEAETQYFGPGTRLLVL.

The V and J genes are TRBV28 and TRBJ2-1; the D is unclear. This CDR3 has 15 amino acids. Deletions cut 7 bases from V and 9 bases from J, with 22 bases between. Looked up from germline, CDR1 is MDHEN and CDR2 is SYDVKM. The CDR3: CASTTLVRRPGEQFF. In DNA, the CDR3 is TGTGCCAGCACCACTCTTGTAAGACGGCCGGGTGAGCAGTTCTTC.

Written as DNA, the CDR3 is TGTGCCACCAGCAGAGACCGCGTTGGGGCCACTGAAGCTTTCTTT. Protein sequence: CATSRDRVGATEAFF. The genes are TRBV15 and TRBJ1-1, with D perhaps matching TRBD1 (5 bases). V lost 0 bases, J lost 4 bases, and 12 bases lay in between. The CDR3 length is 15 residues. Germline CDR1 is LNHNV and CDR2 is YYDKDF (reference sequence).

V usage is TRBV27 and J usage is TRBJ1-1; D is undetermined. Trimming stripped 6 bases from V and 1 base from J, with 15 bases between. The CDR3 is 15 amino acids. The germline V gene encodes CDR1 MNHEY and CDR2 SMNVEV (reference sequence). CDR3 bases: TGTGCCAGCAGCTCCACACTTACCAGGAACACTGAAGCTTTCTTT. Protein sequence: CASSSTLTRNTEAFF.

This chain uses TRBV7-9 with TRBJ2-5, with D perhaps TRBD2 (6 bases). This CDR3 region has 15 residues. V lost 1 base to trimming and J lost 5 bases, with 14 bases between them. Germline values: CDR1 SEHNR, CDR2 FQNEAQ (reference sequence). The CDR3, as DNA: TGTGCCAGCAGCTTAGGGGCAGGACTAACCGAGACCCAGTACTTC. Protein: CASSLGAGLTETQYF.

V and J are TRBV28 and TRBJ1-3; the D is unclear. Germline V lookup: CDR1 MDHEN, CDR2 SYDVKM. V gave up 10 bases and J gave up 0 bases, with 7 bases separating them. There are 12 residues in the CDR3. CDR3 sequence: CATENSGNTIYF. DNA for the CDR3: TGTGCCACCGAAAACTCTGGAAACACCATATATTTT.

V gene TRBV28 combines with J gene TRBJ2-7; perhaps TRBD1 as D (5 bases). In germline, CDR1 is MDHEN, CDR2 SYDVKM. V lost 5 bases and J 2 bases, leaving 13 bases between the germline ends. CDR3 length equals 14 residues. The CDR3 loop is CASSPADRPYEQYF. The CDR3 DNA follows: TGTGCCAGCAGTCCAGCTGACAGACCCTACGAGCAGTACTTC. Looking up the rest from reference TRBV28 and TRBJ2-7 gives the full variable domain: DVKVTQSSRYLVKRTGEKVFLECVQDMDHENMFWYRQDPGLGLRLIYFSYDVKMKEKGDIPEGYSVSREKKERFSLILESASTNQTSMYLCASSPADRPYEQYFGPGTRLTVT.

This chain links TRBV7-6 with TRBJ2-5; tentatively, D is TRBD2 (6 bases). The CDR3 runs 12 residues. CDR1 is SGHVS, CDR2 FNYEAQ, per germline. The ends were cut back, 8 bases at V and 4 bases at J, with 11 bases in the middle. CDR3 sequence: CASGGVGETQYF. CDR3 bases: TGTGCCAGCGGAGGGGTGGGAGAGACCCAGTACTTC.

V is TRBV2 and J is TRBJ2-2; the D call may be TRBD1 or TRBD2 (5 bases each). The V end was cut by 5 bases, the J end by 2 bases, with 12 bases between. Germline values: CDR1 SNHLY, CDR2 FYNNEI. The CDR3 runs 15 residues. In DNA form, the CDR3 reads TGTGCCAGCAGTATAGGGACCGAAAACACCGGGGAGCTGTTTTTT. As protein: CASSIGTENTGELFF.

The chain couples TRBV9 to TRBJ2-1, with 8 bases that match TRBD1. CDR3 length: 16 residues. In germline, CDR1 is SGDLS, CDR2 YYNGEE. Trimming at V came to 0 bases and at J to 3 bases, leaving 5 bases not matched to a gene. The DNA for the CDR3 is TGTGCCAGCAGCGTAGGGGGACAGGAGGGCTACAATGAGCAGTTCTTC. Residues: CASSVGGQEGYNEQFF.

Comment on this clone: This sample also contains other DNA sequences that code for the same CDR3. The rearrangement links TRBV2 to TRBJ2-5; either TRBD1 or TRBD2 may supply D (5 bases each). Per germline, CDR1 SNHLY and CDR2 FYNNEI. This CDR3 spans 13 amino acids. Trimming removed 4 bases at V and 4 bases at J, with 10 bases between. The CDR3 region has the DNA TGTGCCAGCAGTGGAACTGGGGGAGAGACCCAGTACTTC. Its translation is CASSGTGGETQYF.

The gene calls are TRBV2 and TRBJ2-3; maybe TRBD2 (5 bases). This CDR3 contains 13 residues. The germline CDR1 and CDR2 sequences are SNHLY and FYNNEI. V lost 4 bases and J lost 2, with 7 bases in between. The CDR3 spells CASSGGVTDTQYF. CDR3 in DNA: TGTGCCAGCAGTGGGGGAGTCACAGATACGCAGTATTTT. The full variable domain, its missing parts supplied by reference TRBV2 and TRBJ2-3, is EPEVTQTPSHQVTQMGQEVILRCVPISNHLYFYWYRQILGQKVEFLVSFYNNEISEKSEIFDDQFSVERPDGSNFTLKIRSTKLEDSAMYFCASSGGVTDTQYFGPGTRLTVL.

The gene calls are TRBV5-1 and TRBJ1-1; TRBD1 might be the D (6 bases). Germline V gives CDR1 SGHRS, CDR2 YFSETQ. V dropped 2 bases and J dropped 0 bases, with 11 bases sitting between them. The CDR3 length is 15 residues. CDR3 amino acids: CASSLYTGLNTEAFF. For the CDR3, the DNA is TGCGCCAGCAGCTTATACACAGGGCTGAACACTGAAGCTTTCTTT.

This clone was observed a single time. The rearrangement uses TRBV7-6 and TRBJ2-2; 9 positions match TRBD1. This CDR3 spans 14 amino acids. Germline trimming cut 5 bases from V and 7 bases from J; bases unmatched to any gene: 5. Per the germline V gene, CDR1 is SGHVS and CDR2 is FNYEAQ. The CDR3 DNA is TGTGCCAGCAGCCCGACAGGGGGTCACGGGGAGCTGTTTTTT. Amino acid sequence: CASSPTGGHGELFF.

The chain is built from TRBV4-1 and TRBJ1-2, with D possibly TRBD1 on 5 matching bases. Germline V gene sequence: CDR1 MGHRA, CDR2 YSYEKL. The CDR3 consists of 15 residues. Trimming removed 2 bases at V and 2 bases at J, with 12 bases between. The CDR3 DNA sequence: TGCGCCAGCAGCCAACCGGTCGGGGGGAACTATGGCTACACCTTC. Amino acid sequence: CASSQPVGGNYGYTF.